The 25 T cell receptor beta chains below were found in one sample sequenced in a study of identical twins. TCRdb fed the 5' RACE reads into MiXCR, producing one record per CDR3 protein. The data hold 1.5 million or so distinct CDR3 sequences, with around 29% observed a single time. The specimen sequenced was cord blood. The receptor set was obtained from a newborn girl in good health.

This clonotype was seen many times. This chain uses TRBV7-2 with TRBJ2-3; D unclear. The germline V and J ends were trimmed by 3 bases and 5 bases, with 6 bases remaining between them. The CDR3 runs 12 residues. Germline V CDR1 and CDR2: SGHTA, FQGNSA. The CDR3 bases are TGTGCCAGCAGCTTCACCCTAGATACGCAGTATTTT. Its protein is CASSFTLDTQYF. Full variable domain (rest looked up from reference TRBV7-2 and TRBJ2-3): GAGVSQSPSNKVTEKGKDVELRCDPISGHTALYWYRQSLGQGLEFLIYFQGNSAPDKSGLPSDRFSAERTGGSVSTLTIQRTQQEDSAVYLCASSFTLDTQYFGPGTRLTVL.

Note on this clonotype: A junction end diverges from the germline sequence, so it may reflect a read error. The chain employs TRBV5-1 and TRBJ2-3; 7 nucleotides line up with TRBD2. The CDR3 covers 15 residues. The germline gives CDR1 SGHRS, CDR2 YFSETQ. CDR3 sequence (DNA): TGCGCCTGCAGCCACTGGACTGGCGGGGGTAATACGCAGTATTTT. Protein sequence: CACSHWTGGGNTQYF. Full variable domain (missing parts from reference TRBV5-1 and TRBJ2-3): KAGVTQTPRYLIKTRGQQVTLSCSPISGHRSVSWYQQTPGQGLQFLFEYFSETQRNKGNFPGRFSGRQFSNSRSEMNVSTLELGDSALYLCACSHWTGGGNTQYFGPGTRLTVL.

This clonotype was recorded a few times. V and J are TRBV10-3 and TRBJ2-3, with D possibly being TRBD2 (5 bases). CDR3 length: 13 residues. Germline V CDR1 and CDR2: ENHRY, SYGVKD. Trimming removed 6 bases from V and 1 base from J, with 8 bases in between. CDR3 DNA: TGTGCCATCAGGGACTCCCGCACAGATACGCAGTATTTT. Translating gives CAIRDSRTDTQYF.

This clonotype was counted a single time. The chain carries TRBV29-1 and TRBJ2-5, with D tentatively TRBD2 (6 bases). V lost 7 bases and J lost 4, with 13 bases in between. This CDR3 spans 12 amino acids. CDR1 is SQVTM and CDR2 is ANQGSEA in the germline V gene. Here the CDR3 reads CSGDNGRETQYF. The CDR3 DNA follows: TGCAGCGGAGACAACGGGAGAGAGACCCAGTACTTC.

The rearrangement uses TRBV5-5 and TRBJ2-1; D gene uncertain. V dropped 0 bases and J dropped 3 bases, with 10 bases sitting between them. The CDR3 runs to 15 residues. Germline loops: CDR1 SGHKS, CDR2 YYEKEE (reference sequence). This chain's CDR3 is CASSLDLGIYNEQFF. The CDR3 DNA reads as TGTGCCAGCAGCTTGGATTTGGGGATCTACAATGAGCAGTTCTTC.

This chain uses TRBV6-1 with TRBJ1-2; a weak D match, TRBD1 (5 bases). Trimming took 0 bases from V and 8 from J, leaving 19 bases between them. Germline V gene lookup returns CDR1 MNHNS and CDR2 SASEGT. CDR3 length: 16 residues. Here the CDR3 reads CASSEAARASGGGYTF. In nucleotides, the CDR3 is TGTGCCAGCAGTGAAGCGGCCAGGGCTTCGGGGGGAGGCTACACCTTC.

The DNA of the CDR3 is TGTGCCACCAGTGACGCCGGGACAGGTCTCAATGAGCAGTTCTTC. It yields the protein CATSDAGTGLNEQFF. The V call is TRBV24-1, the J call TRBJ2-1; 8 nucleotides match TRBD1. V lost 4 bases and J lost 6; bases outside the gene matches: 7. The CDR3 has 15 residues. Germline V gene lookup returns CDR1 KGHDR and CDR2 SFDVKD.

The chain combines TRBV20-1 with TRBJ2-4; D not certain. This CDR3 contains 15 residues. Germline V lookup: CDR1 DFQATT, CDR2 SNEGSKA (reference sequence). Trimming shortened V by 2 bases and J by 0 bases, and 11 bases separated the two germline ends. The CDR3 DNA reads as TGCAGTGCTAGACTTACGTTCCTAGCCAAAAACATTCAGTACTTC. The encoded protein is CSARLTFLAKNIQYF.

Comment on this clonotype: An end of the junction differs from the germline gene, which may be a read error. This sequence joins TRBV3-1 and TRBJ1-2; D gene unclear. The CDR3 has 13 residues. The V gene's germline CDR1 is LGHDT and CDR2 YNNKEL (reference sequence). The CDR3, as DNA: TGTGCCAGCAGCCAGGCAGGACCCTATGGCCACACCTTC. It is translated as CASSQAGPYGHTF.

The chain couples TRBV6-6 to TRBJ2-6; TRBD2 might be the D (6 bases). V lost 1 base, J lost 0 bases, and 10 bases lay in between. Germline CDR1 MNHNY, CDR2 SVGAGI (reference sequence). The CDR3 is 17 residues long. This chain's CDR3 is CASSYWEVLSGANVLTF. The CDR3 DNA sequence: TGTGCCAGCAGTTACTGGGAGGTTCTCTCTGGGGCCAACGTCCTGACTTTC.

The J gene is TRBJ2-1, the V gene TRBV20-1; 7 bases align to TRBD2. Gene TRBJ2-7 matches the end of the DNA better, so the J call may be wrong. Looked up from germline, CDR1 is DFQATT and CDR2 is SNEGSKA (reference sequence). The CDR3 is 16 amino acids. The CDR3 region is CSARDGGRAVYNEQYF. DNA of the CDR3: TGCAGTGCTAGAGATGGTGGGAGGGCCGTCTACAATGAGCAGTACTTC.

The V gene is TRBV29-1, the J gene TRBJ1-5; 8 nucleotides line up with TRBD1. Germline CDR1 SQVTM, CDR2 ANQGSEA. Trimming at V came to 2 bases and at J to 7 bases, leaving 10 bases not matched to a gene. This CDR3 has 15 amino acids. The DNA for the CDR3 is TGCAGCGTTGAATTCAGCGGGCAGGGGGCCCAGCCCCAGCATTTT. It translates to CSVEFSGQGAQPQHF.

The J gene is TRBJ2-2, the V gene TRBV20-1; the D is unclear. This CDR3 comprises 18 residues. The germline V gene encodes CDR1 DFQATT and CDR2 SNEGSKA (reference sequence). The germline V and J ends were trimmed by 4 bases and 2 bases, with 23 bases remaining between them. The CDR3 loop is CSATPLRTGPRNTGELFF. The CDR3 nucleotides read TGCAGTGCTACCCCTTTGAGGACCGGCCCCCGTAACACCGGGGAGCTGTTTTTT.

This chain uses TRBV12-3 or TRBV12-4 with TRBJ2-3, with a possible D match to TRBD1 (5 bases). The CDR3 is made up of 15 amino acids. The V end lost 6 bases, the J end lost 0 bases, and 13 bases lay between the germline ends. CDR3 amino acids: CASSRPQGSTDTQYF. In nucleotides, the CDR3 is TGTGCCAGCAGCCGCCCGCAGGGCAGCACAGATACGCAGTATTTT.

The gene calls are TRBV20-1 and TRBJ2-5; D might be TRBD2 (7 bases). V was clipped by 7 bases and J by 2 bases, with 14 bases between them. CDR1 and CDR2 from the germline V gene are DFQATT and SNEGSKA (reference sequence). This CDR3 contains 13 residues. The CDR3 DNA reads as TGCAGTGGTAGTCGGGGGGCTCAAGAGACCCAGTACTTC. Translating gives CSGSRGAQETQYF.

The chain uses TRBV11-2 and TRBJ2-1; D may be TRBD2 (6 bases). Per the germline V gene, CDR1 is SGHAT and CDR2 is FQNNGV. V dropped 5 bases and J dropped 15 bases, with 17 bases sitting between them. The CDR3 spans 12 residues. This CDR3 is CASSQRLGSRFF. The CDR3 nucleotides are TGTGCCAGCAGCCAAAGACTAGGTTCGAGGTTCTTC.

The rearrangement joins TRBV20-1 to TRBJ1-5; possible D gene TRBD1, 5 bases. Germline V gene lookup returns CDR1 DFQATT and CDR2 SNEGSKA (reference sequence). This CDR3 has 13 amino acids. The V and J ends lost 6 bases and 3 bases respectively, with 12 bases between them. CDR3 sequence reads: CSATRGANQPQHF. As DNA, the CDR3 is TGCAGTGCCACACGTGGGGCCAATCAGCCCCAGCATTTT.

J is TRBJ1-2 and V is TRBV27; D not resolved. CDR1 is MNHEY and CDR2 is SMNVEV in the germline V gene (reference sequence). This CDR3 is built from 13 residues. Trimming pared 5 bases from V and 6 bases from J, leaving 13 bases between. This CDR3 reads CASSTTGRDGYTF. The CDR3 DNA reads as TGTGCCAGCAGTACCACCGGGAGAGATGGCTACACCTTC.

The chain carries TRBV27 and TRBJ2-4; D may be TRBD1 (5 bases). V shed 3 bases and J shed 1 base, with 10 bases lying between them. Germline loops: CDR1 MNHEY, CDR2 SMNVEV (reference sequence). This CDR3 has 15 residues. The CDR3 spells CASSFLQAAKNIQYF. The CDR3 bases are TGTGCCAGCAGTTTTTTACAGGCGGCCAAAAACATTCAGTACTTC.

The chain couples TRBV3-1 to TRBJ1-2; D is uncertain. This CDR3 contains 16 residues. The germline V gene encodes CDR1 LGHDT and CDR2 YNNKEL (reference sequence). Trimming stripped 4 bases from V and 4 bases from J, with 19 bases between. The DNA of the CDR3 is TGTGCCAGCAGCCCTCCTCGGTGGGTCTATTTCTATGGCTACACCTTC. This sequence encodes CASSPPRWVYFYGYTF.

A few counts support this clonotype. The rearrangement links TRBV3-1 to TRBJ2-5, with unresolved D. Trimming cost V 2 bases and J 3 bases, with 13 bases left between them. This CDR3 has 15 amino acids. Germline CDR1 is LGHDT and CDR2 is YNNKEL (reference sequence). The CDR3 is CASSQPGPVKETQYF. The CDR3 DNA sequence: TGTGCCAGCAGCCAACCCGGACCGGTGAAAGAGACCCAGTACTTC.

This clonotype has just a few counts. The chain combines TRBV14 with TRBJ2-3; D remains unclear. Germline V gene sequence: CDR1 SGHDN, CDR2 FVKESK. Trimming removed 0 bases from V and 4 bases from J, with 8 bases in between. The length of the CDR3 is 14 residues. CDR3 residues: CASSQDLVADTQYF. For the CDR3, the DNA is TGTGCCAGCAGCCAAGATTTGGTGGCAGATACGCAGTATTTT.

This chain uses TRBV12-3 or TRBV12-4 with TRBJ1-5; TRBD1 matches 7 bases. V shed 8 bases and J 6 bases; nucleotides not matched to a gene: 13. There are 15 residues in the CDR3. For the CDR3, the DNA is TGTGCCAGCGGACCTCTAGACAGGGAAGGTCAGCCCCAGCATTTT. It encodes CASGPLDREGQPQHF.

This clonotype was seen more than once but under ten times. The rearrangement links TRBV24-1 to TRBJ2-5; D possibly matches TRBD1 or TRBD2 (5 bases each). Trimming removed 6 bases from V and 2 bases from J, with 24 bases in between. From germline, CDR1 is KGHDR and CDR2 SFDVKD. The CDR3 extends over 18 amino acids. The CDR3 spells CATSPGPQDNLRQETQYF. The CDR3 DNA follows: TGTGCCACCAGTCCGGGGCCCCAGGACAATTTGCGACAAGAGACCCAGTACTTC.

This clonotype was found a few times. The CDR3 coding sequence is TGCAGTGCTAGGCCCAGGGCAGTTAGCAATCAGCCCCAGCATTTT. It yields the protein CSARPRAVSNQPQHF. The chain links TRBV20-1 to TRBJ1-5; D possibly corresponds to TRBD1 (5 bases). From germline, CDR1 is DFQATT and CDR2 SNEGSKA (reference sequence). Deletions cut 3 bases from V and 0 bases from J, with 12 bases between. This CDR3 comprises 15 residues.